Listed below are T cell receptor beta chains from one sample, sequenced in a study of regulatory T cells in long-lasting Graves disease. TCRdb analysed the multiplex PCR reads with MiXCR anew, one entry per CDR3 protein. Of 600,000 to 650,000 distinct CDR3 sequences listed, under 20% are singletons. These sequences were also reported in another study, on T cells in Graves' hyperthyroidism and ophthalmopathy.

This sample comprised peripheral blood mononuclear cells (PBMCs), obtained at new diagnosis, from a patient treated with antithyroid drugs. All receptors come from a woman aged 30 to 39 with Graves disease. The CDR3 runs from the conserved cysteine through the conserved F or W. A D gene is named only where the DNA matches it firmly. Rows give clone size only sometimes, using once, few, many, or a class for an expanded clone.

d_call	clone_size	j_call	v_call	cdr3_aa	cdr3_nt
NA	many	TRBJ1-2	TRBV28	CASSLQIYGYTF	TGTGCCAGCAGTTTGCAGATTTATGGCTACACCTTC
NA	NA	TRBJ1-2	TRBV5-1	CASSFDFVGNYGYTF	TGCGCCAGCAGCTTTGATTTTGTCGGTAACTATGGCTACACCTTC
NA	NA	TRBJ2-1	TRBV7-9	CASSFAGQEQFF	TGTGCCAGCAGCTTCGCAGGGCAGGAGCAGTTCTTC
NA	many	TRBJ2-7	TRBV6-1	CATSRPDGYEQYF	TGTGCCACCTCACGCCCCGACGGCTACGAGCAGTACTTC
NA	many	TRBJ1-5	TRBV27	CASSLAGPNQPQHF	TGTGCCAGCAGTTTAGCAGGTCCCAATCAGCCCCAGCATTTT
TRBD2	few	TRBJ2-2	TRBV6-1	CASSLRASGVTGELFF	TGTGCCAGCAGCCTACGGGCCAGCGGGGTTACCGGGGAGCTGTTTTTT
NA	many	TRBJ1-3	TRBV15	CATSRAGLGNTIYF	TGTGCCACCAGCAGAGCAGGGCTCGGGAACACCATATATTTT
NA	many	TRBJ2-2	TRBV6-1	CATYAVAAGELFF	TGTGCCACCTACGCCGTTGCGGCCGGGGAGCTGTTTTTT
TRBD2	NA	TRBJ2-7	TRBV7-6	CASSQLGLAGGGSYEQYF	TGTGCCAGCAGCCAGTTAGGGCTAGCGGGAGGAGGCTCCTACGAGCAGTACTTC
TRBD2	many	TRBJ2-3	TRBV28	CATRTSGKINTQYF	TGTGCCACCCGGACTAGCGGGAAGATTAATACGCAGTATTTT
NA	NA	TRBJ2-1	TRBV20-1	CRPGRGFGEQFF	TGCAGGCCGGGACGGGGCTTCGGGGAGCAGTTCTTC
NA	few	TRBJ2-3	TRBV27	CASSLAEGLRVRYF	TGTGCCAGCAGTTTAGCCGAGGGGCTCCGAGTTCGGTATTTT
NA	NA	TRBJ2-6	TRBV7-3	CASSPKGVWEISGANVLTF	TGTGCCAGCAGCCCAAAGGGTGTTTGGGAGATCTCTGGGGCCAACGTCCTGACTTTC
NA	many	TRBJ2-7	TRBV6-1	CASSETRTRRMSEQYF	TGTGCCAGCAGTGAAACCAGGACCCGGAGAATGAGCGAGCAGTACTTC
NA	NA	TRBJ1-6	TRBV3-1	CASSQVDNSPLHF	TGTGCCAGCAGCCAAGTCGATAATTCACCCCTCCACTTT
NA	few	TRBJ1-2	TRBV5-1	CASSHSPSNYGYTF	TGCGCCAGCAGCCACAGCCCAAGTAACTATGGCTACACCTTC
NA	NA	TRBJ1-5	TRBV20-1	CSAEGGLWNQPQHF	TGCAGTGCAGAGGGGGGTCTTTGGAATCAGCCCCAGCATTTT
TRBD2	NA	TRBJ2-3	TRBV27	CASQALGLADPTDTQYF	TGTGCCAGCCAGGCCTTGGGGCTAGCGGACCCCACAGATACGCAGTATTTT
NA	many	TRBJ1-5	TRBV18	CASSQGSRYQPQHF	TGTGCCAGCTCACAGGGGTCGAGATATCAGCCCCAGCATTTT
NA	few	TRBJ2-3	TRBV2	CASSRQFFTQYF	TGTGCCAGCAGTAGACAGTTCTTCACGCAGTATTTT
NA	NA	TRBJ2-1	TRBV30	CAWRSQSYNEQFF	TGTGCCTGGAGGAGTCAGTCCTACAATGAGCAGTTCTTC
TRBD1	NA	TRBJ1-5	TRBV19	CASSMISGGGQPQHF	TGTGCCAGTAGTATGATATCAGGGGGCGGTCAGCCCCAGCATTTT
NA	NA	TRBJ1-1	TRBV30	CAWRRTVFNTEAFF	TGTGCCTGGAGAAGGACAGTTTTTAACACTGAAGCTTTCTTT
NA	NA	TRBJ2-1	TRBV15	CATSRDGKGHNEQFF	TGTGCCACCAGCAGAGATGGTAAGGGCCACAATGAGCAGTTCTTC
TRBD2	many	TRBJ2-3	TRBV28	CASRGGGVLTDTQYF	TGTGCCAGCAGAGGCGGGGGAGTCCTCACAGATACGCAGTATTTT
NA	many	TRBJ2-1	TRBV9	CASSGLAHEQFF	TGTGCCAGCAGCGGGCTAGCGCATGAGCAGTTCTTC
NA	many	TRBJ2-1	TRBV2	CASREDEQFF	TGTGCCAGCAGGGAGGATGAGCAGTTCTTC
TRBD2	NA	TRBJ2-3	TRBV7-9	CASNKAGTSGTDTQYF	TGTGCCAGCAACAAAGCCGGGACTAGCGGGACAGATACGCAGTATTTT
NA	many	TRBJ2-6	TRBV2	CASSPLRSSGANVLTF	TGTGCCAGCAGTCCCCTCCGGAGCTCTGGGGCCAACGTCCTGACTTTC
NA	few	TRBJ1-2	TRBV5-1	CASSPADPPRVGYTF	TGCGCCAGCAGCCCGGCGGACCCGCCCCGCGTTGGCTACACCTTC
NA	few	TRBJ1-2	TRBV29-1	CSVEEEQANYGYTF	TGCAGCGTTGAAGAGGAACAGGCTAACTATGGCTACACCTTC
NA	NA	TRBJ1-1	TRBV30	CAWSVLGGRGMNTEAFF	TGTGCCTGGAGTGTACTTGGGGGGCGAGGAATGAACACTGAAGCTTTCTTT
NA	NA	TRBJ1-1	TRBV7-3	CASSPRWGPGTEAFF	TGTGCCAGCAGCCCCAGGTGGGGGCCGGGCACTGAAGCTTTCTTT
NA	few	TRBJ2-7	TRBV4-1	CASSQDLPGRHYEQYF	TGCGCCAGCAGCCAAGATCTCCCGGGACGGCATTACGAGCAGTACTTC
NA	NA	TRBJ2-7	TRBV20-1	CSALTPNGDYEQYF	TGCAGTGCGTTGACACCGAACGGGGACTACGAGCAGTACTTC
NA	NA	TRBJ1-5	TRBV19	CASSTTGTVGQPQHF	TGTGCCAGTAGTACCACCGGGACGGTAGGTCAGCCCCAGCATTTT
TRBD1	many	TRBJ2-2	TRBV11-2	CASSPRTGVNTGELFF	TGTGCCAGCAGCCCGCGGACAGGGGTCAACACCGGGGAGCTGTTTTTT
NA	NA	TRBJ2-6	TRBV5-8	CASSLTFSSGANVLTF	TGTGCCAGCAGCTTGACCTTCAGCTCTGGGGCCAACGTCCTGACTTTC
TRBD1	many	TRBJ2-1	TRBV27	CASSLRGQREQFF	TGTGCCAGCAGTTTAAGGGGACAGCGGGAGCAGTTCTTC
TRBD1	NA	TRBJ2-7	TRBV28	CASSFFGTGFDEQYF	TGTGCCAGCAGTTTTTTTGGGACAGGGTTTGACGAGCAGTACTTC
NA	few	TRBJ2-5	TRBV6-9	CASSYYTSETQYF	TGTGCCAGCAGTTACTACACTAGCGAGACCCAGTACTTC
NA	NA	TRBJ2-7	TRBV5-1	CASSLGASVYEQYF	TGCGCCAGCAGCTTAGGGGCCAGCGTTTACGAGCAGTACTTC
NA	NA	TRBJ1-6	TRBV7-2	CASSLQALNSPLHF	TGTGCCAGCAGCTTACAAGCCCTCAATTCACCCCTCCACTTT
TRBD2	few	TRBJ2-1	TRBV20-1	CSAEHRDYLYNEQFF	TGCAGTGCCGAACACCGGGACTACCTATACAATGAGCAGTTCTTC
TRBD2	many	TRBJ2-1	TRBV20-1	CSASGRASYNEQFF	TGCAGTGCTAGCGGGAGGGCGTCCTACAATGAGCAGTTCTTC
TRBD2	many	TRBJ2-1	TRBV27	CASSSGTSLWDEQFF	TGTGCCAGCAGTTCCGGGACTAGTCTCTGGGATGAGCAGTTCTTC
TRBD1	few	TRBJ1-2	TRBV19	CATTGQGNGYGYTF	TGTGCCACCACGGGACAGGGGAATGGGTATGGCTACACCTTC
TRBD1	few	TRBJ1-2	TRBV3-1	CASGNRDRVYGYTF	TGTGCCAGCGGGAACCGGGACAGGGTTTATGGCTACACCTTC
NA	NA	TRBJ2-6	TRBV13	CASSPYPSGANVLTF	TGTGCCAGCAGCCCGTACCCCTCTGGGGCCAACGTCCTGACTTTC
NA	once	TRBJ1-2	TRBV6-1	CASSKEGDYGYTF	TGTGCCAGCAGCAAAGAGGGGGACTATGGCTACACCTTC
NA	many	TRBJ2-2	TRBV20-1	CSAGGGDRNTGELFF	TGCAGTGCTGGGGGCGGGGACAGGAACACCGGGGAGCTGTTTTTT
NA	NA	TRBJ1-2	TRBV18	CASSPGNSYGYTF	TGTGCCAGCTCACCAGGGAATTCTTATGGCTACACCTTC
NA	few	TRBJ2-7	TRBV20-1	CSARDPDRPYEQYF	TGCAGTGCTAGAGATCCGGACAGACCCTACGAGCAGTACTTC
TRBD1	many	TRBJ2-2	TRBV28	CASSPGQLTTGELFF	TGTGCCAGCAGTCCGGGACAGCTGACCACCGGGGAGCTGTTTTTT
NA	many	TRBJ1-1	TRBV9	CASSVGDFLHPAFF	TGTGCCAGCAGCGTAGGTGACTTCCTGCACCCAGCTTTCTTT
NA	many	TRBJ1-5	TRBV28	CASRLGAGGQPQHF	TGTGCCAGCAGGCTAGGGGCGGGTGGTCAGCCCCAGCATTTT
TRBD2	few	TRBJ2-7	TRBV9	CASSVGGRGLGEQYF	TGTGCCAGCAGCGTAGGCGGACGAGGACTAGGTGAGCAGTACTTC
NA	many	TRBJ1-2	TRBV10-3	CASRETLYGYTF	TGTGCCAGCAGGGAAACTCTATATGGCTACACCTTC
TRBD1	many	TRBJ1-1	TRBV11-2	CASSLGTGGSSYTEAFF	TGTGCCAGCAGCTTAGGGACAGGGGGCTCGAGCTACACTGAAGCTTTCTTT